These 21 T cell receptor beta chains were sequenced from one sample in a study of cytomegalovirus exposure and HLA in healthy donors. The PCR had 60 Vbeta and 13 Jbeta primers. Assay used: immunoSEQ multiplex PCR; TCRdb lists only in-frame clones, some missing. The data show approximately 130,000 clones, around 82% seen once. Sequenced material: PBMCs. These TCRs come from a man aged 45-60 years in good health and CMV-seronegative.

This clone showed up just once. The chain employs TRBV19 and TRBJ2-5; 7 positions agree with TRBD2. CDR3 size: 14 residues. CDR1 is LNHDA, CDR2 SQIVND, per germline (reference sequence). V shed 4 bases and J 2 bases; nucleotides not matched to a gene: 4. The CDR3 DNA reads as TGTGCCAGTAGTAACCTAGCGGTACAAGAGACCCAGTACTTC. Its translation is CASSNLAVQETQYF.

The chain uses TRBV7-8 and TRBJ2-1, with D possibly TRBD2 on 5 matching bases. V gave up 6 bases and J gave up 4 bases, with 16 bases separating them. Germline loops: CDR1 SGHVS, CDR2 FQNEAQ. This CDR3 has 15 residues. DNA for the CDR3: TGTGCCAGCAGTCTACTAGAGGGAGTTTACAATGAGCAGTTCTTC. Its protein product is CASSLLEGVYNEQFF.

This rearrangement joins TRBV5-1 to TRBJ2-1; TRBD2 matches at 12 bases. Germline lookup yields CDR1 SGHRS and CDR2 YFSETQ. V gave up 4 bases and J gave up 7 bases; unmatched junction bases: 12. The CDR3 consists of 17 residues. In nucleotides, the CDR3 is TGCGCCAGCAGCATACCGGGACTAGCGGGCCGCAGGAATGAGCAGTTCTTC. This codes for CASSIPGLAGRRNEQFF.

The rearrangement links TRBV10-3 to TRBJ2-7; D might be TRBD2 (6 bases). The length of the CDR3 is 12 residues. Per germline, CDR1 ENHRY and CDR2 SYGVKD. The V and J ends lost 5 bases and 6 bases respectively, with 11 bases between them. The CDR3 spells CAISRERSEQYF. DNA for the CDR3: TGTGCCATCAGTCGGGAGAGAAGCGAGCAGTACTTC.

The V and J genes are TRBV6-1 and TRBJ2-5; D possibly corresponds to TRBD1 (5 bases). The V gene lost 6 bases and the J gene lost 5 bases, with 13 bases spanning the gap. CDR1 and CDR2 from the germline V gene are MNHNS and SASEGT. The CDR3 contains 13 residues. CDR3 bases: TGTGCCAGCAGCCGACAGCTTGAGGAGACCCAGTACTTC. This codes for CASSRQLEETQYF.

The table lists this clone with a few counts. V gene TRBV13 combines with J gene TRBJ1-6; 7 bases agree with TRBD1. Losses at the gene ends were 0 bases for V and 9 bases for J; bases not matched to a gene: 2. Germline V gene sequence: CDR1 PRHDT, CDR2 FYEKMQ (reference sequence). The length of the CDR3 is 14 residues. CDR3 residues: CASSLGTGFSPLHF. CDR3 DNA: TGTGCCAGCAGCTTAGGGACAGGGTTTTCACCCCTCCACTTT.

The V and J genes are TRBV18 and TRBJ1-5; possibly TRBD1 for D (5 bases). This CDR3 has 14 residues. The V and J ends lost 4 bases and 5 bases respectively, with 12 bases between them. Per germline, CDR1 KGHSH and CDR2 LQKENI. The CDR3 reads CASSQAPGDQPQHF. The CDR3 nucleotides read TGTGCCAGCTCACAGGCCCCGGGGGATCAGCCCCAGCATTTT.

The V gene is TRBV4-3, the J gene TRBJ1-5; a possible D gene is TRBD1 (5 bases). The CDR3 is 14 residues long. In germline, CDR1 is LGHNA, CDR2 YSLEER. The germline V and J ends were trimmed by 0 bases and 5 bases, with 8 bases remaining between them. CDR3 amino acids: CASSQDWGDQPQHF. The CDR3, as DNA: TGCGCCAGCAGCCAAGATTGGGGGGATCAGCCCCAGCATTTT.

This clone was picked up a small number of times. The chain links TRBV11-2 to TRBJ2-2; TRBD2 aligns across 12 bases. The CDR3 is 16 residues long. Losses at the gene ends were 0 bases for V and 6 bases for J; bases not matched to a gene: 2. Germline V CDR1 and CDR2: SGHAT, FQNNGV. As DNA, the CDR3 is TGTGCCAGCAGCTTAGAACGACTAGCGGGAGCCGGGGAGCTGTTTTTT. Translating it yields CASSLERLAGAGELFF.

The gene calls are TRBV11-2 and TRBJ2-1, with TRBD2 identical over 9 bases. V lost 7 bases to trimming and J lost 4 bases; unmatched junction nucleotides: 5. The CDR3 covers 14 residues. Germline CDR1 and CDR2: SGHAT and FQNNGV. This CDR3 is CASTEAGGYNEQFF. The CDR3, as DNA: TGTGCCAGCACCGAAGCGGGAGGTTACAATGAGCAGTTCTTC.

This clone was recorded a few times. V and J are TRBV28 and TRBJ1-1; a weak D match, TRBD1 (5 bases). This CDR3 is built from 17 residues. V gave up 3 bases and J gave up 1 base, with 18 bases separating them. Germline V gene sequence: CDR1 MDHEN, CDR2 SYDVKM. The CDR3 protein is CASSLNSGRRGNTEAFF. CDR3 in DNA: TGTGCCAGCAGTTTGAATTCGGGCCGTAGGGGGAACACTGAAGCTTTCTTT.

The J gene is TRBJ2-5, the V gene TRBV29-1; D is perhaps TRBD1 (5 bases). The CDR3 has 12 residues. The V end was cut by 4 bases, the J end by 5 bases, with 11 bases between. Germline V CDR1 and CDR2: SQVTM, ANQGSEA. The CDR3 region is CSVADSRETQYF. DNA for the CDR3: TGCAGCGTTGCTGACAGCAGGGAGACCCAGTACTTC.

The chain uses TRBV2 and TRBJ2-1; TRBD1 is a possible D gene (5 bases). The ends were cut back, 4 bases at V and 4 bases at J, with 8 bases in the middle. The CDR3 loop spans 13 amino acids. CDR1 is SNHLY and CDR2 is FYNNEI in the germline V gene. In nucleotides, the CDR3 is TGTGCCAGCAGTGTGAGGACATACAATGAGCAGTTCTTC. Translating it yields CASSVRTYNEQFF.

Only a few counts were recorded for this clone. As DNA, the CDR3 is TGTGCCAGCACAAAAGGGGGTTCCACCTATAATTCACCCCTCCACTTT. Translated, it gives CASTKGGSTYNSPLHF. The chain combines TRBV28 with TRBJ1-6; a possible D gene is TRBD1 (6 bases). The CDR3 has 16 amino acids. Trimming took off 7 bases at V and 2 bases at J, with 15 bases between the two ends. Germline values: CDR1 MDHEN, CDR2 SYDVKM.

This clone was detected a few times. This chain uses TRBV5-6 with TRBJ2-2; 10 nucleotides agree with TRBD1. The CDR3 totals 14 residues. With 4 bases clipped from V and 9 bases from J, the junction kept 6 bases outside the gene matches. Per the germline V gene, CDR1 is SGHDT and CDR2 is YYEEEE. The CDR3 spells CASSPGTGVRELFF. CDR3 nucleotide sequence: TGTGCCAGCAGCCCGGGGACAGGGGTTCGGGAGCTGTTTTTT.

This chain joins TRBV5-1 and TRBJ1-4; 9 positions agree with TRBD1. CDR3 length: 16 residues. The junction had 17 bases not matched to a gene; V was cut back by 3 bases and J by 14 bases. The V gene's germline CDR1 is SGHRS and CDR2 YFSETQ. For the CDR3, the DNA is TGCGCCAGCAGCTCGCCGGACAGGGGCGCTATGAAAGAGCTGTTTTTT. This codes for CASSSPDRGAMKELFF.

The chain is built from TRBV6-5 and TRBJ2-5; 7 bases fit TRBD1. This CDR3 is built from 14 residues. Germline V CDR1 and CDR2: MNHEY, SVGAGI. With 6 bases clipped from V and 5 bases from J, the junction kept 9 bases outside the gene matches. The CDR3 region has the DNA TGTGCCAGCAGCGACCACAGGGGCGCGGAGACCCAGTACTTC. The encoded protein is CASSDHRGAETQYF.

The chain links TRBV6-6 to TRBJ2-3; possibly TRBD2 for D (5 bases). Trimming stripped 0 bases from V and 4 bases from J, with 11 bases between. Germline V CDR1 and CDR2: MNHNY, SVGAGI (reference sequence). There are 15 residues in the CDR3. The CDR3 protein is CASSYSASRPDTQYF. The CDR3 coding sequence is TGTGCCAGCAGTTACTCGGCTAGCAGGCCAGATACGCAGTATTTT.

The V gene is TRBV6-5, the J gene TRBJ1-3, with D tentatively TRBD1 (6 bases). Trimming removed 0 bases from V and 0 bases from J, with 9 bases in between. Germline CDR1 is MNHEY and CDR2 is SVGAGI. The CDR3 is 16 amino acids. CDR3 bases: TGTGCCAGCAGTTACTCGACAGGTCCCTCTGGAAACACCATATATTTT. Protein product: CASSYSTGPSGNTIYF.

This chain uses TRBV21-1 with TRBJ2-5; TRBD2 reflects the table's D call only, with no check against the DNA. TRBV21-1 is termed a pseudogene. This CDR3 region has 15 residues. The CDR3 sequence is CASCPGLAGHETQYF. Written as DNA, the CDR3 is TGTGCCAGCTGTCCGGGACTAGCGGGACACGAGACCCAGTACTTC.

This clone appeared a few times. The rearrangement uses TRBV21-1 and TRBJ2-3; the table's TRBD2 call for D was not verified on the DNA. TRBV21-1 is designated a pseudogene. This CDR3 region has 16 residues. The CDR3 here is CASRYDQREGRDTQYF. The DNA of the CDR3 is TGTGCCAGCCGTTACGACCAGCGGGAGGGCCGGGATACGCAGTATTTT.